A single sample gave rise to the 29 T cell receptor beta chains below, sequenced in a study of spatial heterogeneity in lung cancer (dated 2019 in TCRdb). The sample's time point label, in plain terms: blood at routine non-recurrence follow-up after resection. Receptors were amplified or captured by 5' RACE. The sequencer listed for this sample is NextSeq 500. The raw public reads went through TCRdb reprocessing: fastp at Q25, MiXCR clone calling, in-frame beta chains kept. Each record represents a unique CDR3 protein, reported with the most common genes and DNA among its rows. This sample comprises approximately 30,000 distinct CDR3 sequences, under 11% of them detected only once. The ten largest clones add up to about 30% of the sample. The specimen was PBMCs, collected at follow-up. These receptors came from a female donor with early-stage non-small cell lung cancer.

This clonotype occurred many times. The chain recombines TRBV15 with TRBJ1-6; D uncertain. The CDR3 totals 11 residues. V was clipped by 7 bases and J by 13 bases, with 11 bases between them. CDR1 LNHNV and CDR2 YYDKDF come from the germline V gene (reference sequence). CDR3 nucleotide sequence: TGTGCCACCACGGAAAGTGGGCCCCTCCACTTT. It codes for CATTESGPLHF.

This clonotype was seen ten or more times. The chain recombines TRBV21-1 with TRBJ2-2; the tabulated D call, TRBD1, remains unverified against the DNA. TRBV21-1 is given as a pseudogene. The CDR3 runs to 16 residues. The CDR3, as DNA: TGTGCCAGCAGCAGTCGACAGGGGATAGAGACCGGGGAGCTGTTTTTT. Protein product: CASSSRQGIETGELFF.

The chain links TRBV20-1 to TRBJ2-7; D perhaps matches TRBD1 (6 bases). The CDR3 sequence is 14 residues long. Germline CDR1 and CDR2: DFQATT and SNEGSKA (reference sequence). V lost 6 bases and J lost 3, with 18 bases in between. The CDR3 DNA reads TGCAGTGCCACCCCGACAGGTAGCAACTACGAGCAGTACTTC. Encoded protein: CSATPTGSNYEQYF.

This clonotype was picked up many times. The chain uses TRBV28 and TRBJ1-6; D perhaps matches TRBD1 (5 bases). The germline CDR1 and CDR2 sequences are MDHEN and SYDVKM. There are 13 residues in the CDR3. Trimming took 3 bases from V and 10 from J, leaving 10 bases between them. The CDR3 sequence is CASSLEGWSPLHF. CDR3 nucleotides: TGTGCCAGCAGTTTGGAGGGGTGGTCACCCCTCCACTTT. Supplemented by reference TRBV28 and TRBJ1-6, the full variable domain reads DVKVTQSSRYLVKRTGEKVFLECVQDMDHENMFWYRQDPGLGLRLIYFSYDVKMKEKGDIPEGYSVSREKKERFSLILESASTNQTSMYLCASSLEGWSPLHFGNGTRLTVT.

The chain employs TRBV19 and TRBJ2-3; D remains ambiguous. The CDR3 runs 13 residues. CDR1 is LNHDA and CDR2 is SQIVND in the germline V gene (reference sequence). V lost 10 bases and J lost 0, with 11 bases in between. The CDR3 region is CATTLPSTDTQYF. In DNA form, the CDR3 reads TGTGCCACCACCCTTCCTAGCACAGATACGCAGTATTTT. Based on the CDR3 plus reference TRBV19 and TRBJ2-3, the full variable domain is DGGITQSPKYLFRKEGQNVTLSCEQNLNHDAMYWYRQDPGQGLRLIYYSQIVNDFQKGDIAEGYSVSREKKESFPLTVTSAQKNPTAFYLCATTLPSTDTQYFGPGTRLTVL.

Ten or more counts support this clonotype. The V gene is TRBV20-1, the J gene TRBJ2-4, with 11 bases fitting TRBD1. The CDR3 spans 15 residues. V shed 4 bases and J 1 base; nucleotides not matched to a gene: 3. The germline V gene encodes CDR1 DFQATT and CDR2 SNEGSKA (reference sequence). The CDR3 DNA reads TGCAGTGCTACTGGACAGGGGGCGGCCAAAAACATTCAGTACTTC. Translation gives CSATGQGAAKNIQYF.

This clonotype was detected many times. The chain is built from TRBV7-9 and TRBJ1-2, with 10 bases identical to TRBD1. CDR1 and CDR2 from the germline V gene are SEHNR and FQNEAQ (reference sequence). With 4 bases clipped from V and 8 bases from J, the junction kept 4 bases outside the gene matches. The CDR3 extends over 13 amino acids. For the CDR3, the DNA is TGTGCCAGCAGCTCCGGGACAGGGGACGGCTACACCTTC. The encoded protein is CASSSGTGDGYTF.

This clonotype was detected a few times. The chain uses TRBV12-3 or TRBV12-4 and TRBJ2-2; tentative D call: TRBD2 (5 bases). Trimming removed 10 bases from V and 0 bases from J, with 15 bases in between. This CDR3 has 15 amino acids. Written as DNA, the CDR3 is TGTGCCACCTCCTTGAGGGCAGCGAACACCGGGGAGCTGTTTTTT. It translates to CATSLRAANTGELFF.

This clonotype is medium-sized. The rearrangement links TRBV6-5 to TRBJ1-4; D is uncertain. The length of the CDR3 is 15 residues. Germline values: CDR1 MNHEY, CDR2 SVGAGI. Trimming took 4 bases from V and 6 from J, leaving 15 bases between them. For the CDR3, the DNA is TGTGCCAGCAGTTTCAGTAACCTGGCCGATGAAAAACTGTTTTTT. Protein: CASSFSNLADEKLFF.

This clonotype is labeled as medium-sized. The gene calls are TRBV2 and TRBJ2-7, with D maybe TRBD2 (6 bases). Germline CDR1 reads SNHLY; CDR2 reads FYNNEI. V lost 2 bases and J lost 3, with 20 bases in between. The CDR3 contains 17 residues. The CDR3 DNA sequence: TGTGCCAGCAGTGAACAACGTTCGGGACTGACGATCTACGAGCAGTACTTC. It specifies CASSEQRSGLTIYEQYF. The whole variable domain, filled in from reference TRBV2 and TRBJ2-7, reads EPEVTQTPSHQVTQMGQEVILRCVPISNHLYFYWYRQILGQKVEFLVSFYNNEISEKSEIFDDQFSVERPDGSNFTLKIRSTKLEDSAMYFCASSEQRSGLTIYEQYFGPGTRLTVT.

This clonotype has ten or more counts. The chain recombines TRBV7-6 with TRBJ2-7; tentative D call: TRBD1 (5 bases). Germline V gives CDR1 SGHVS, CDR2 FNYEAQ. This CDR3 is 14 amino acids long. V was cut by 3 bases and J by 2 bases, with 11 bases left in between. CDR3 coding DNA: TGTGCCAGCAGCTTGGTTGACAGTACCTACGAGCAGTACTTC. This encodes CASSLVDSTYEQYF.

This clonotype was counted between two and nine times. The CDR3 bases are TGCAGCGTCGCGGGGTTTCAAGAGACCCAGTACTTC. Its protein is CSVAGFQETQYF. V is TRBV29-1 and J is TRBJ2-5; perhaps TRBD2 as D (6 bases). With 6 bases removed from V and 2 bases from J, the gap between germline ends came to 10 bases. The length of the CDR3 is 12 residues. Germline CDR1 SQVTM, CDR2 ANQGSEA.

There are many counts of this clonotype. The chain combines TRBV28 with TRBJ2-4, with D perhaps TRBD1 (6 bases). V was pared by 6 bases and J by 8 bases, with 17 bases between. Germline CDR1 MDHEN, CDR2 SYDVKM. The CDR3 has 14 residues. CDR3 nucleotide sequence: TGTGCCAGCAGGAAACAGGGTGGCATCGACATTCAGTACTTC. Translating it yields CASRKQGGIDIQYF.

This chain uses TRBV19 with TRBJ2-2, with 7 bases that match TRBD1. This CDR3 region has 13 residues. Germline values: CDR1 LNHDA, CDR2 SQIVND (reference sequence). V dropped 5 bases and J dropped 6; count of bases not matched to a gene: 3. DNA for the CDR3: TGTGCCAGTAGTTTTGGACAGGCCGGGGAGCTGTTTTTT. It translates to CASSFGQAGELFF.

This chain uses TRBV11-2 with TRBJ2-1, with D maybe TRBD2 (6 bases). The CDR3 spans 14 residues. Per germline, CDR1 SGHAT and CDR2 FQNNGV. V lost 1 base, J lost 6 bases, and 10 bases lay in between. In DNA, the CDR3 is TGTGCCAGCAGCTTAGTCGGGGGTTTCAATGAGCAGTTCTTC. This encodes CASSLVGGFNEQFF.

The chain employs TRBV3-1 and TRBJ2-7; a weak D match, TRBD1 (6 bases). V dropped 2 bases and J dropped 3 bases, with 11 bases sitting between them. From germline, CDR1 is LGHDT and CDR2 YNNKEL (reference sequence). CDR3 length equals 14 residues. The CDR3 loop reads CASSQMTGNYEQYF. The CDR3 DNA is TGTGCCAGCAGCCAAATGACAGGCAACTACGAGCAGTACTTC.

This clonotype was recorded at least ten times. The genes are TRBV7-9 and TRBJ2-1; 12 bases align to TRBD2. CDR3 length: 13 amino acids. Germline CDR1 is SEHNR and CDR2 is FQNEAQ (reference sequence). Losses at the gene ends were 10 bases for V and 8 bases for J; bases not matched to a gene: 6. The CDR3 DNA is TGTGCCACCCTGAGACTAGCGGGGGATGAGCAGTTCTTC. Encoded protein: CATLRLAGDEQFF.

This clonotype has ten or more counts. The V and J genes are TRBV6-5 and TRBJ1-1; TRBD1 might be the D (6 bases). V lost 0 bases to trimming and J lost 4 bases, with 12 bases between them. Germline V gene lookup returns CDR1 MNHEY and CDR2 SVGAGI. The length of the CDR3 is 15 residues. CDR3 region: CASSYSGRGGTEAFF. The CDR3 DNA is TGTGCCAGCAGTTACTCCGGCAGGGGAGGCACTGAAGCTTTCTTT.

The rearrangement joins TRBV20-1 to TRBJ2-1; TRBD2 matches at 8 bases. V dropped 3 bases and J dropped 9; count of bases not matched to a gene: 10. Looked up from germline, CDR1 is DFQATT and CDR2 is SNEGSKA (reference sequence). The CDR3 runs 14 residues. The CDR3 reads CSASPTGLASEQFF. The CDR3 DNA reads TGCAGTGCTAGCCCCACCGGACTAGCCAGTGAGCAGTTCTTC.

This clonotype was recorded a few times. The chain has TRBV15 and TRBJ2-5; D is uncertain. The CDR3 runs 14 residues. Looked up from germline, CDR1 is LNHNV and CDR2 is YYDKDF (reference sequence). Trimming stripped 2 bases from V and 5 bases from J, with 12 bases between. The CDR3 nucleotides are TGTGCCACCAGCAGACCAATTGAGATGGAGACCCAGTACTTC. As protein: CATSRPIEMETQYF.

The V gene is TRBV30, the J gene TRBJ1-1, with D unclear. This CDR3 spans 14 amino acids. Germline V gene lookup returns CDR1 GTSNPN and CDR2 SVGIG (reference sequence). The V and J ends lost 0 bases and 1 base respectively, with 9 bases between them. Written as DNA, the CDR3 is TGTGCCTGGAGTGTACGAGGAACGAACACTGAAGCTTTCTTT. It codes for CAWSVRGTNTEAFF.

The table lists this clonotype with many counts. The chain carries TRBV20-1 and TRBJ1-6; D is possibly TRBD1 (6 bases). The CDR3 has 11 amino acids. Germline CDR1 DFQATT, CDR2 SNEGSKA (reference sequence). V was clipped by 6 bases and J by 14 bases, with 14 bases between them. In nucleotides, the CDR3 is TGCAGTGCCCCGAAAGGGGGGGCCCTCCACTTT. Translated: CSAPKGGALHF.

This clonotype was seen a handful of times. The J gene is TRBJ2-1, the V gene TRBV7-6; D uncertain. Germline CDR1 and CDR2: SGHVS and FNYEAQ. The CDR3 has 15 amino acids. V was pared by 1 base and J by 6 bases, with 13 bases between. For the CDR3, the DNA is TGTGCCAGCAGCTTAGGGTTAGCTGGATCCAATGAGCAGTTCTTC. Translating it yields CASSLGLAGSNEQFF.

This clonotype has ten or more counts. The chain couples TRBV12-3 or TRBV12-4 to TRBJ1-1; D gene unclear. V was clipped by 5 bases and J by 0 bases, with 7 bases between them. The CDR3 runs 13 residues. CDR3 residues: CASSGQMNTEAFF. The CDR3 coding sequence is TGTGCCAGCAGTGGGCAAATGAACACTGAAGCTTTCTTT.

The table lists this clonotype with many counts. The chain combines TRBV4-1 with TRBJ2-1, with TRBD2 matching over 12 bases. V dropped 6 bases and J dropped 8; count of bases not matched to a gene: 8. The CDR3 sequence is 15 residues long. Germline-derived CDR1 and CDR2 are MGHRA and YSYEKL. The CDR3 loop is CASSRLAGGRDEQFF. The DNA for the CDR3 is TGCGCCAGCAGTCGTCTAGCGGGGGGGCGGGATGAGCAGTTCTTC.

Remarks on this clonotype: This may be a read error, as it is one base from a much larger clone. The chain joins TRBV27 to TRBJ1-1, with 11 nucleotides matching TRBD1. Trimming at V came to 5 bases and at J to 4 bases, leaving 6 bases not matched to a gene. Germline values: CDR1 MNHEY, CDR2 SMNVEV (reference sequence). The CDR3 has 15 residues. The CDR3 nucleotides read TGTGCCAGCAGTCACCTGGGGACAGGGGGCACTGAAGCTTTCTTT. Translating it yields CASSHLGTGGTEAFF.

This clonotype showed up many times. V gene TRBV4-1 combines with J gene TRBJ2-1; 10 bases are shared with TRBD1. The length of the CDR3 is 16 residues. The germline CDR1 and CDR2 sequences are MGHRA and YSYEKL. J was trimmed by 2 bases and V by 3 bases; bases with no gene match: 4. In DNA form, the CDR3 reads TGCGCCAGCAGCCACGAAGGGACAGGGGCCTACAATGAGCAGTTCTTC. It is translated as CASSHEGTGAYNEQFF.

This sequence joins TRBV3-1 and TRBJ1-1; TRBD1 is a possible D gene (6 bases). Germline V gene data show CDR1 as LGHDT and CDR2 as YNNKEL (reference sequence). V was clipped by 4 bases and J by 1 base, with 10 bases between them. CDR3 length: 14 residues. The CDR3 DNA reads TGTGCCAGCAGCCTTGGGACACCGAACACTGAAGCTTTCTTT. It codes for CASSLGTPNTEAFF.

In this sample, this clonotype turned up a few times. This chain joins TRBV5-1 and TRBJ2-2, with 9 bases lining up with TRBD2. This CDR3 has 15 residues. Germline V gene lookup returns CDR1 SGHRS and CDR2 YFSETQ. Germline trimming cut 5 bases from V and 3 bases from J; bases unmatched to any gene: 5. CDR3 nucleotide sequence: TGCGCCAGCAGGCCGACTAGCGGATACACCGGGGAGCTGTTTTTT. Its protein is CASRPTSGYTGELFF.